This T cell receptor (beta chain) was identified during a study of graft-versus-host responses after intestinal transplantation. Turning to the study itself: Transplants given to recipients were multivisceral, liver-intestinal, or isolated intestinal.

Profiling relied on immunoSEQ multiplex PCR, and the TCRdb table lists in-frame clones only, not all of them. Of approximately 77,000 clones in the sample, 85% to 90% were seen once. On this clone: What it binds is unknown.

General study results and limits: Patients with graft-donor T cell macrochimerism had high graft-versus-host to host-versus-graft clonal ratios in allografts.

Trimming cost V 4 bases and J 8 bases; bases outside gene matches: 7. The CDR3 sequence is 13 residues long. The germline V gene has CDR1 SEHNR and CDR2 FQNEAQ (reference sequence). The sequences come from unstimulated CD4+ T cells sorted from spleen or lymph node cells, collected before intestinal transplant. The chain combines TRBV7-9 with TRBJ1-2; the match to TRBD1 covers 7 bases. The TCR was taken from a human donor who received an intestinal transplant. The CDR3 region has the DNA TGTGCCAGCAGCTCAGGGGGTGCCTCAGGCTACACCTTC. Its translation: CASSSGGASGYTF.